The sequence of this T cell receptor (beta chain) was determined in a study of T cell responses to AZD1222 COVID-19 vaccine. The germline V gene has CDR1 SGHRS and CDR2 YFSETQ. The length of the CDR3 is 12 residues. Trimming removed 0 bases at V and 3 bases at J, with 3 bases between. TCRdb's copy holds only in-frame clones and misses some; the assay was immunoSEQ multiplex PCR. The sample records over 110,000 clones, about 92% being singletons. The TCR comes from an adult in good health. The chain has TRBV5-1 and TRBJ2-5; the D is unclear. The sample here was peripheral blood, taken on day 0 of AZD1222 vaccination. Here the CDR3 DNA reads TGCGCCAGCAGCTTGGGGGAAGAGACCCAGTACTTC. Translated: CASSLGEETQYF.